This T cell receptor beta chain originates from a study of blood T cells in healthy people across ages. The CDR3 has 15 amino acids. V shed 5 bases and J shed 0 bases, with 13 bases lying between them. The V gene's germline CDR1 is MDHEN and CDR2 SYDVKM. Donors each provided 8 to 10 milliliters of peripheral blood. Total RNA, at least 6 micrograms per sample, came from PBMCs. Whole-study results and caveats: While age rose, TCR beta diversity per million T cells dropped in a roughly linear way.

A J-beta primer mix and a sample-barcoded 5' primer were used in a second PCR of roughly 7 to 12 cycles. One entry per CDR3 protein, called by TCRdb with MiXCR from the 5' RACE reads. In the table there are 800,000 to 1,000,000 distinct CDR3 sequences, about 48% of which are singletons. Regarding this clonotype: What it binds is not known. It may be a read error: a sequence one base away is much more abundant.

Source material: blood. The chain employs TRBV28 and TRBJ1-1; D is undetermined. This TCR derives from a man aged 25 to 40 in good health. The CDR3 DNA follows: TGTGCCAGCAGTCCGCCGCTCCAGGTGAACACTGAAGCTTTCTTT. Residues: CASSPPLQVNTEAFF. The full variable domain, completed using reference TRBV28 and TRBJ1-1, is DVKVTQSSRYLVKRTGEKVFLECVQDMDHENMFWYRQDPGLGLRLIYFSYDVKMKEKGDIPEGYSVSREKKERFSLILESASTNQTSMYLCASSPPLQVNTEAFFGQGTRLTVV.